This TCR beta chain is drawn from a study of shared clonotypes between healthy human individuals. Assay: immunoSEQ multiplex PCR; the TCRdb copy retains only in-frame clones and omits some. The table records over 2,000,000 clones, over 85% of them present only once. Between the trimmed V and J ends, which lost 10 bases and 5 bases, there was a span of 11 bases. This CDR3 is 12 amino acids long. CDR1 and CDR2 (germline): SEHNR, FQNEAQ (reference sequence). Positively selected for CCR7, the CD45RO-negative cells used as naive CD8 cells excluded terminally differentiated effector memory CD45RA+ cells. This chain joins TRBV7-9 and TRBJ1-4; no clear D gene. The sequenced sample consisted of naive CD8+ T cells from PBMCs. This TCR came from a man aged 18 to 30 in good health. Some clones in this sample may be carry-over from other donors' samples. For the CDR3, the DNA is TGTGCCACCCGGCCGGGGAATGAAAAACTGTTTTTT. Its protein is CATRPGNEKLFF.